This TCR beta chain was profiled in a study of shared clonotypes between healthy human individuals. Overall study context: Two women and a few men aged 18 to 49 served as donors.

TCRdb's table, derived via immunoSEQ multiplex PCR, lists solely in-frame clones and lacks some. The data show roughly 1,000,000 clones, roughly 74% seen once. This clone was observed many times. The CDR3 covers 15 residues. Germline CDR1 reads SGHDT; CDR2 reads YYEEEE. The junction had 7 bases not matched to a gene; V was cut back by 5 bases and J by 5 bases. The sequenced sample was memory CD4+ T cells from PBMCs. The sample's subset: CD45RA-negative fraction. The receptor was isolated from a man aged 18 to 29 in good health. Some clones in this sample may be carry-over from other donors' samples. The chain has TRBV5-6 and TRBJ2-7; 13 bases are a match to TRBD2. This CDR3 reads CASSKLAGGLDEQYF. CDR3 nucleotides: TGTGCCAGCAGTAAACTAGCGGGAGGGCTAGACGAGCAGTACTTC.